What follows describes a single T cell receptor beta chain. Sequencing used immunoSEQ multiplex PCR; TCRdb keeps in-frame clones, though not all of them. This table holds fewer than 30,000 clones, 75% to 95% found once. This sample was taken from a study of blood T cell repertoires in COVID-19. Whole-study context: The United States, Italy and Spain were the sources of the acute and convalescent COVID-19 samples.

The sequenced sample consisted of peripheral blood. The clonotype was recovered from a human donor with active COVID-19. The donor label of this sample is uncertain.

CDR3 sequence (DNA): TGCAGCGTACTACCGGGACAGGGAATAGGTGGCTACACCTTC. As protein: CSVLPGQGIGGYTF. The V call is TRBV29-1, the J call TRBJ1-2; TRBD1 aligns across 9 bases. Losses at the gene ends were 6 bases for V and 7 bases for J; bases not matched to a gene: 12. The length of the CDR3 is 14 residues. CDR1 and CDR2 (germline): SQVTM, ANQGSEA. The full variable domain, with the rest looked up from reference TRBV29-1 and TRBJ1-2, is SAVISQKPSRDICQRGTSLTIQCQVDSQVTMMFWYRQQPGQSLTLIATANQGSEATYESGFVIDKFPISRPNLTFSTLTVSNMSPEDSSIYLCSVLPGQGIGGYTFGSGTRLTVV.